Shown below are 24 T cell receptor beta chains from a single sample sequenced in a study of T cell repertoires in cytomegalovirus infection. TCRdb reprocessed the reads via MiXCR and lists one record per CDR3 protein. The table records roughly 860,000 distinct CDR3 sequences, 32% of them present only once. Their target antigens are unknown. The specimen was cultured CD8+ T cells from PBMCs, collected from culture after CMV antigen stimulation. The receptors stem from a human donor in good health (CMV status not recorded). Some clones in this sample may be carry-over from other donors' samples.

V gene TRBV5-4 combines with J gene TRBJ2-1; a possible D gene is TRBD2 (7 bases). Germline V gene data show CDR1 as SGHNT and CDR2 as YYREEE (reference sequence). Trimming stripped 1 base from V and 2 bases from J, with 13 bases between. This CDR3 is built from 16 residues. The chain's CDR3 is CASSLHTGGPYNEQFF. The CDR3 bases are TGTGCCAGCAGCTTGCATACGGGGGGCCCCTACAATGAGCAGTTCTTC.

This clonotype came up many times. V gene TRBV27 combines with J gene TRBJ1-5; TRBD1 is a possible D gene (5 bases). The CDR3 loop spans 16 amino acids. Germline V gene sequence: CDR1 MNHEY, CDR2 SMNVEV (reference sequence). The V end lost 5 bases, the J end lost 3 bases, and 17 bases lay between the germline ends. The CDR3 region has the DNA TGTGCCAGCAGTCTCGGCGGGGGGACGTCCAATCAGCCCCAGCATTTT. This codes for CASSLGGGTSNQPQHF.

This clonotype has just a few counts. The chain joins TRBV29-1 to TRBJ2-7, with 7 nucleotides matching TRBD2. This CDR3 spans 14 amino acids. Germline V gene data show CDR1 as SQVTM and CDR2 as ANQGSEA. Trimming at V came to 6 bases and at J to 6 bases, leaving 14 bases not matched to a gene. The CDR3 region has the DNA TGCAGCGTAGGCCCACTAACATCGGGGGGCGAGCAGTACTTC. Its translation: CSVGPLTSGGEQYF.

This chain links TRBV7-9 with TRBJ2-5; TRBD2 matches at 11 bases. Germline CDR1 and CDR2: SEHNR and FQNEAQ (reference sequence). J was trimmed by 4 bases and V by 1 base; bases with no gene match: 2. The CDR3 loop spans 15 amino acids. CDR3 coding DNA: TGTGCCAGCAGCTTAGTTCTAGCGGGAGGAGAGACCCAGTACTTC. Amino acid sequence: CASSLVLAGGETQYF.

This clonotype was detected a few times. This chain connects TRBV27 to TRBJ2-3, with 8 positions matching TRBD2. CDR3 length equals 16 residues. The germline V gene encodes CDR1 MNHEY and CDR2 SMNVEV (reference sequence). Germline trimming cut 4 bases from V and 0 bases from J; bases unmatched to any gene: 6. CDR3 loop: CASSSTGTRSTDTQYF. The CDR3 nucleotides are TGTGCCAGCAGTTCAACCGGGACTAGAAGCACAGATACGCAGTATTTT.

This clonotype was found once. The J gene is TRBJ2-3, the V gene TRBV20-1; TRBD2 matches 9 bases. Germline V gene sequence: CDR1 DFQATT, CDR2 SNEGSKA (reference sequence). V shed 1 base and J 1 base; nucleotides not matched to a gene: 12. The CDR3 runs 18 residues. The CDR3 region has the DNA TGCAGTGCTAGAGGATCAAAGCGGGGGGACCGCGGCACAGATACGCAGTATTTT. This codes for CSARGSKRGDRGTDTQYF.

V usage is TRBV5-1 and J usage is TRBJ1-1, with TRBD1 matching 9 bases. The CDR3 extends over 15 amino acids. CDR1 and CDR2 from the germline V gene are SGHRS and YFSETQ. V lost 4 bases and J lost 0; bases outside the gene matches: 4. The CDR3 spells CASSGWTGVNTEAFF. The CDR3 nucleotides are TGCGCCAGCAGCGGGTGGACAGGGGTGAACACTGAAGCTTTCTTT.

The gene calls are TRBV7-2 and TRBJ2-7; 7 nucleotides align to TRBD2. Germline CDR1 and CDR2: SGHTA and FQGNSA. Losses at the gene ends were 0 bases for V and 5 bases for J; bases not matched to a gene: 7. This CDR3 contains 15 residues. The CDR3 coding sequence is TGTGCCAGCAGCTTAGCCGGGAGGACTTTAGACGAGCAGTACTTC. It encodes CASSLAGRTLDEQYF.

The rearrangement uses TRBV6-6 and TRBJ1-6; no clear D. The V and J ends lost 8 bases and 14 bases respectively, with 4 bases between them. Germline assignment: CDR1 MNHNY and CDR2 SVGAGI (reference sequence). CDR3 length equals 8 residues. The CDR3 DNA reads TGTGCCAGCGGATCCCTCCACTTT. Its protein product is CASGSLHF.

V gene TRBV27 combines with J gene TRBJ1-1; 7 bases fit TRBD1. Trimming removed 0 bases from V and 1 base from J; junction bases left unmatched: 17. This CDR3 has 20 residues. Germline CDR1 is MNHEY and CDR2 is SMNVEV (reference sequence). The CDR3 region is CASSLSGLIIGGTENTEAFF. CDR3 DNA sequence: TGTGCCAGCAGTTTATCGGGTTTGATAATCGGGGGGACAGAGAACACTGAAGCTTTCTTT.

This chain links TRBV7-8 with TRBJ2-2, with TRBD1 matching 7 bases. V gave up 3 bases and J gave up 5 bases; unmatched junction bases: 9. From germline, CDR1 is SGHVS and CDR2 FQNEAQ. This CDR3 has 16 amino acids. DNA of the CDR3: TGTGCCAGCAGCTTTGAGGGGGCCTTGGGAACCGGGGAGCTGTTTTTT. Its translation is CASSFEGALGTGELFF.

A word on this clonotype: This may come from a read error, since a much larger clone is one base off. The chain has TRBV7-4 and TRBJ2-1; 9 bases agree with TRBD2. Germline assignment: CDR1 SGHVT and CDR2 SQSDAQ. The CDR3 runs 15 residues. CDR3 sequence (DNA): TGTGCCAGCGGCTTCTCTAGCGGGGTCTACAATGAGCAGTTCTTC. Translation gives CASGFSSGVYNEQFF.

This clonotype was seen a handful of times. This rearrangement joins TRBV6-1 to TRBJ1-1, with D possibly being TRBD1 (6 bases). The germline V gene encodes CDR1 MNHNS and CDR2 SASEGT. This CDR3 is built from 11 residues. Trimming shortened V by 11 bases and J by 5 bases, and 12 bases separated the two germline ends. The CDR3 region is CAGGGWTEAFF. CDR3 bases: TGTGCCGGAGGGGGATGGACTGAAGCTTTCTTT.

This clonotype was seen more than once but under ten times. This sequence joins TRBV7-2 and TRBJ2-1; 8 positions agree with TRBD2. The V segment lost 5 bases and the J segment 6 bases; nucleotides outside the gene matches: 12. Germline loops: CDR1 SGHTA, CDR2 FQGNSA. There are 16 residues in the CDR3. The CDR3 loop is CASSMGLGWTPNEQFF. The CDR3 DNA is TGTGCCAGCAGCATGGGACTAGGGTGGACCCCCAATGAGCAGTTCTTC.

This clonotype was counted only a few times. V is TRBV28 and J is TRBJ1-1; no firm D call. Trimming removed 6 bases at V and 3 bases at J, with 17 bases between. The CDR3 runs to 15 residues. CDR1 and CDR2 from the germline V gene are MDHEN and SYDVKM. CDR3 in DNA: TGTGCCAGCAGCCTGGAAGGAACCGGGGACACTGAAGCTTTCTTT. Translating it yields CASSLEGTGDTEAFF.

On this clonotype: This clone may be a read error of a much larger clone one base away. The chain joins TRBV7-2 to TRBJ2-5, with 13 bases identical to TRBD2. V shed 7 bases and J 5 bases; nucleotides not matched to a gene: 10. Germline V lookup: CDR1 SGHTA, CDR2 FQGNSA. This CDR3 comprises 16 residues. For the CDR3, the DNA is TGTGCCAGCAACATCCTACTAGCGGGGGGGCTTGAGACCCAGTACTTC. Its protein is CASNILLAGGLETQYF.

This clonotype has only a few counts. This chain connects TRBV19 to TRBJ2-1; D not resolved. Trimming took 0 bases from V and 10 from J, leaving 10 bases between them. This CDR3 spans 13 amino acids. The germline CDR1 and CDR2 sequences are LNHDA and SQIVND (reference sequence). The CDR3 coding sequence is TGTGCCAGTAGTATAGATGGACGGTGGGAGCAGTTCTTC. Residues: CASSIDGRWEQFF. Complete variable domain (other parts from reference TRBV19 and TRBJ2-1): DGGITQSPKYLFRKEGQNVTLSCEQNLNHDAMYWYRQDPGQGLRLIYYSQIVNDFQKGDIAEGYSVSREKKESFPLTVTSAQKNPTAFYLCASSIDGRWEQFFGPGTRLTVL.

CDR3 sequence reads: CSARDREWRSGNEQFF. The CDR3 coding sequence is TGCAGTGCTAGAGATCGGGAGTGGCGGTCCGGCAATGAGCAGTTCTTC. This chain joins TRBV20-1 and TRBJ2-1; possibly TRBD2 for D (6 bases). This CDR3 contains 16 residues. Germline-derived CDR1 and CDR2 are DFQATT and SNEGSKA (reference sequence). With 0 bases removed from V and 6 bases from J, the gap between germline ends came to 18 bases.

The sample holds one count of this clonotype. An end of the junction does not agree with germline; a read error may underlie this. This chain joins TRBV4-1 and TRBJ2-1; D tentatively fits TRBD1 or TRBD2 (5 bases each). CDR1 is MGHRA and CDR2 is YSYEKL in the germline V gene. This CDR3 comprises 18 residues. The CDR3 DNA follows: TGTGCCAGCAGCCAAGATGTGGTACTAGGGGCCCCTCGCAATGAGCAGTTCTTC. Translating gives CASSQDVVLGAPRNEQFF.

This chain joins TRBV3-1 and TRBJ1-2; 11 nucleotides match TRBD1. Germline V lookup: CDR1 LGHDT, CDR2 YNNKEL (reference sequence). CDR3 length equals 17 residues. After removal of 1 base from V and 1 base from J, the junction contained 5 bases not matched to a gene. CDR3 coding DNA: TGTGCCAGCAGCCAAGGGACAGGGGGCTCCCATAACTATGGCTACACCTTC. It translates to CASSQGTGGSHNYGYTF.

The chain uses TRBV4-1 and TRBJ2-5; 8 bases align to TRBD1. Looked up from germline, CDR1 is MGHRA and CDR2 is YSYEKL. V lost 0 bases to trimming and J lost 5 bases; unmatched junction nucleotides: 5. The length of the CDR3 is 15 residues. CDR3 nucleotide sequence: TGCGCCAGCAGCCAAGAAACAGGGGGTGGGGAGACCCAGTACTTC. Its translation: CASSQETGGGETQYF.

This chain uses TRBV12-3 or TRBV12-4 with TRBJ2-1; tentative D call: TRBD1 (6 bases). CDR3 length: 12 residues. V was pared by 4 bases and J by 9 bases, with 10 bases between. DNA for the CDR3: TGTGCCAGCAGTTCACAGGGAGTTGAGCAGTTCTTC. Residues: CASSSQGVEQFF.

The chain couples TRBV12-3 or TRBV12-4 to TRBJ1-1; D is perhaps TRBD1 (5 bases). The ends were cut back, 3 bases at V and 6 bases at J, with 17 bases in the middle. CDR3 length: 15 amino acids. CDR3 DNA sequence: TGTGCCAGCAGTTTTGGAGTAACAAGGGGATCTGAAGCTTTCTTT. This sequence encodes CASSFGVTRGSEAFF.

The chain has TRBV27 and TRBJ2-7, with D unclear. This CDR3 is 14 amino acids long. From germline, CDR1 is MNHEY and CDR2 SMNVEV (reference sequence). V shed 3 bases and J shed 4 bases, with 13 bases lying between them. CDR3 bases: TGTGCCAGCAGTTTGATCGCCGGAAGATACGAGCAGTACGTC. Translation gives CASSLIAGRYEQYV.